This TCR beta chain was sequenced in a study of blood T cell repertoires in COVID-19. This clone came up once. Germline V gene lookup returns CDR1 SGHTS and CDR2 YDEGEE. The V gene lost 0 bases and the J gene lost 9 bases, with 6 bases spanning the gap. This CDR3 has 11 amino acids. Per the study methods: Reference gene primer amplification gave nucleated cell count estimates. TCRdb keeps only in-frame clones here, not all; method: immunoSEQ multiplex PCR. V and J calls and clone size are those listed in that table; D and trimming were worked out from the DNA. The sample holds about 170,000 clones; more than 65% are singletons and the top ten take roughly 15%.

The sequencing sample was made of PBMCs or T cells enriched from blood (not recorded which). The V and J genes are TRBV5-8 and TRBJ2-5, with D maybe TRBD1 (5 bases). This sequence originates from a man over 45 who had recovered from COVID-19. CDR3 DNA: TGTGCCAGCAGCTTGGTAGGGGCCCAGTACTTC. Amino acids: CASSLVGAQYF.